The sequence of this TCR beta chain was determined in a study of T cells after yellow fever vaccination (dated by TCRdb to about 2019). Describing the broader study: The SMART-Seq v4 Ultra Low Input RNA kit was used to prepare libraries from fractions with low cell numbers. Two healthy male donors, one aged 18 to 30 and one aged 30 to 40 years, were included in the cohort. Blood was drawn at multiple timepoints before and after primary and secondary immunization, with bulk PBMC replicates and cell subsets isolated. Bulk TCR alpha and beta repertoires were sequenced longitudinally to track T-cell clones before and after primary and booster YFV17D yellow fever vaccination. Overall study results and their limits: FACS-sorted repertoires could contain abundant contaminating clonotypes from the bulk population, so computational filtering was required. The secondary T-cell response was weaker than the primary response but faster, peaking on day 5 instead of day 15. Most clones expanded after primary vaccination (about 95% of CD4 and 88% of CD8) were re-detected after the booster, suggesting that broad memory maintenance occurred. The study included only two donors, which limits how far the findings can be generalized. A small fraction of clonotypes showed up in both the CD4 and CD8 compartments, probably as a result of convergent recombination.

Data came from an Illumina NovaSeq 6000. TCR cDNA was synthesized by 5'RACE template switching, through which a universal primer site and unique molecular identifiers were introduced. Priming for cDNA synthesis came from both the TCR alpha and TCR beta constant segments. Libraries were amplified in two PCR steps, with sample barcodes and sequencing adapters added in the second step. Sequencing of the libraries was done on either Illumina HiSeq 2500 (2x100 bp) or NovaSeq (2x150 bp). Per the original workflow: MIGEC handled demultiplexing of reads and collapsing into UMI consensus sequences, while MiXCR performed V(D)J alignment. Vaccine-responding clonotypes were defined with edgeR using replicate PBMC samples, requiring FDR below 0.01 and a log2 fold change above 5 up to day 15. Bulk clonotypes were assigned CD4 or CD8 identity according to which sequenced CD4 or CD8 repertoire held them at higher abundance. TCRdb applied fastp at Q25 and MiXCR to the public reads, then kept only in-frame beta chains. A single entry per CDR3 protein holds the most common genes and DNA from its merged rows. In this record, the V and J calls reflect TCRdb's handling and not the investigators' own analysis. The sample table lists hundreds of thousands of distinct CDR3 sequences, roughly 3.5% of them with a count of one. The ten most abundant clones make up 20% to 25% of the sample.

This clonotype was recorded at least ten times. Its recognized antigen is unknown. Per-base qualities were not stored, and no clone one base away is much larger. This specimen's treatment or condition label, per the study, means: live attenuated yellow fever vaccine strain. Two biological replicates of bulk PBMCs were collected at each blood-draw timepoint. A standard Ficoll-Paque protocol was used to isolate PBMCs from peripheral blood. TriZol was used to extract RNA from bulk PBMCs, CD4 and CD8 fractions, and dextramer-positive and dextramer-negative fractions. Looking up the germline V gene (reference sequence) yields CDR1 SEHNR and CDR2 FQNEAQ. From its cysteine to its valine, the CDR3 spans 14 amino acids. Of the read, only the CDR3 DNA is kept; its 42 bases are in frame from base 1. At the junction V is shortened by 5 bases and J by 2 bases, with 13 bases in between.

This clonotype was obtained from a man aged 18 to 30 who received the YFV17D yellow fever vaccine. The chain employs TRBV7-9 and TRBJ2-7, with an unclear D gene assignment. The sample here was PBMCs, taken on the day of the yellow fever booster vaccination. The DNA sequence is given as TGTGCCAGCAGCCCCCTCCGTAAACCCTACGAGCAGTACGTC. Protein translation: CASSPLRKPYEQYV.